This T cell receptor (beta chain) was captured by sequencing in a study of Tregs in tolerant kidney transplant recipients. Study-wide findings and caveats: Activated donor B cell expansion appeared to reveal the most relevant donor-specific TCRbeta repertoire. No direct test of biological reproducibility was done here. In tolerant patients, donor-specific Tregs outgrew total Tregs, suggesting antigen-driven expansion.

The assay was immunoSEQ multiplex PCR, and TCRdb's table has in-frame clones only and misses some. The sample includes around 5,600 clones. Related graft donors supplied nonmyeloablative bone marrow transplants, and mixed chimerism was transient. Unstimulated regulatory T cells (CD4+CD25+CD127-), CD4+CD25- non-regulatory cells, CD4 and CD8 cells were FACS-sorted from thawed PBMCs. The CDR3 consists of 13 residues. Trimming cost V 4 bases and J 2 bases; bases outside gene matches: 3. The V gene's germline CDR1 is GTSNPN and CDR2 SVGIG (reference sequence). This clone is medium-sized by frequency. Its antigen is unknown. The read ends 3 residues shy of where the CDR3 ends; the end is completed using the germline J gene.

The receptor's source is a human patient who received a combined kidney and bone marrow transplant. Some T cells here may be from the graft donor. The chain has TRBV30 and TRBJ2-3; TRBD2 matches 7 bases. Sequenced here: CD4+ T cells from blood (PBMCs), sampled roughly 15 months after the transplant. CDR3 residues: CAWTSGYTDTQYF. Partial CDR3 DNA: TGTGCCTGGACTAGCGGATACACAGATACG.